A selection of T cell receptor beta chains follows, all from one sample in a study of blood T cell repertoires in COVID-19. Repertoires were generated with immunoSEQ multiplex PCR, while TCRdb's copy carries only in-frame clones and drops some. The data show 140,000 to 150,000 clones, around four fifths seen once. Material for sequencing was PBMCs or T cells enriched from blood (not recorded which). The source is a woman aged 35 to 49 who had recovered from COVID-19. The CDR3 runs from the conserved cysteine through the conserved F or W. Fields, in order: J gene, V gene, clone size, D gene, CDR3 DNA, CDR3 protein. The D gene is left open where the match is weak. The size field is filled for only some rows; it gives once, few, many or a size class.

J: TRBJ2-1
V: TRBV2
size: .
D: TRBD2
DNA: TGTGCCAGCATGCAGTGGGCGGGAGCTCCCAATGAGCAGTTCTTC
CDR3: CASMQWAGAPNEQFF

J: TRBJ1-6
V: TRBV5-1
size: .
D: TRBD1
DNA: TGCGCCAGCAGCTTGGATGGACAGGGGAATTCACCCCTCCACTTT
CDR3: CASSLDGQGNSPLHF

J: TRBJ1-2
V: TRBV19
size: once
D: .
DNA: TGTGCCAGTAGTGCACAGGGATCGGACTATGGCTACACCTTC
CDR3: CASSAQGSDYGYTF

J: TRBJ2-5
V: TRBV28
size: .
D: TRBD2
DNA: TGTGCCAGCACCCCGGGGGGGGCCGAGACCCAGTACTTC
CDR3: CASTPGGAETQYF

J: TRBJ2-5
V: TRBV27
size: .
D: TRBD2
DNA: TGTGCCAGCAGTTACCGGGGACTAGCGGGAGGGGGAGAGACCCAGTACTTC
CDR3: CASSYRGLAGGGETQYF

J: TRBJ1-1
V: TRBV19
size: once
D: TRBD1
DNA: TGTGCCAGTAGCACAGACAGGGAGCTTCCTGAAGCTTTCTTT
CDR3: CASSTDRELPEAFF

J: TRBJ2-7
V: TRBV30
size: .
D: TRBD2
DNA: TGTGCCTGGACTAGATTCGGGACTAGCATGTACGAGCAGTACTTC
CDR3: CAWTRFGTSMYEQYF

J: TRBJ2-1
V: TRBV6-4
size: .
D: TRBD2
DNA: TGTGCCAGCAGTCCTCAAGCGGGGGGCTACAATGAGCAGTTCTTC
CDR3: CASSPQAGGYNEQFF

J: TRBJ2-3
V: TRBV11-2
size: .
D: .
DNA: TGTGCCAGCAGCTTTAGCGGTGGCACAGATACGCAGTATTTT
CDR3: CASSFSGGTDTQYF

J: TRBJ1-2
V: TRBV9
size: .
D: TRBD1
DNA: TGTGCCAGCAGCGTAGCTACAGGGGAGGATGGCTACACCTTC
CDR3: CASSVATGEDGYTF

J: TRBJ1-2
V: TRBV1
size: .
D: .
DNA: TGCACCCCCGATCTAAGAAGCCCCGGACAGGGATCGTACTATGGCTACACCTTC
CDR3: CTPDLRSPGQGSYYGYTF

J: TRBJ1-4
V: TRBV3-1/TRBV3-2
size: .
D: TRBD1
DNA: TGTGCCAGCAGCCAAGGGGGTCAGGGGGAACATGAAAAACTGTTTTTT
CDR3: CASSQGGQGEHEKLFF

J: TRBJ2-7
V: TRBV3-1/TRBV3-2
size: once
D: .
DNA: TGTGCCAGCAGCTTCCGTTACGAGCAGTACTTC
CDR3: CASSFRYEQYF

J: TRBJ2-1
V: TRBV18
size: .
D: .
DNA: TGTGCCAGCTCACCAATTGGAGGAGCCTACAATGAGCAGTTCTTC
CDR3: CASSPIGGAYNEQFF

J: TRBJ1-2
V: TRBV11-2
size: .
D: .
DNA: TGTGCCAGCAGGACTCCATTCCGTGGGGCGTCTCTAGGTGGCTACACCTTC
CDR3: CASRTPFRGASLGGYTF

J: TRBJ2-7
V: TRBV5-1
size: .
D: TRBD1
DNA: TGCGCCAGCAGCTTGGTTGCGGGACAGGGGCTAATATGGCAGTACTTC
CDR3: CASSLVAGQGLIWQYF

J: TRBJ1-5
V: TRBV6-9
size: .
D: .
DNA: TGTGCCAGCAGTTCCAGACAGGTTAGGAGTCAGCCCCAGCATTTT
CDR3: CASSSRQVRSQPQHF

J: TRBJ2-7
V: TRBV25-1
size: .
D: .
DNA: TGTGCCAGCAGTGATGTACTAGCTTACGAGCAGTACTTC
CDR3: CASSDVLAYEQYF

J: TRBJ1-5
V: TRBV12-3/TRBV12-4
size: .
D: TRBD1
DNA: TGTGCCAGCAGGACAGGGGGCAGTCAGCCCCAGCATTTT
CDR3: CASRTGGSQPQHF

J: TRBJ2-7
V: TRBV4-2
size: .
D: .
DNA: TGTGCCAGCAGTTCTGCCGGACAGGGAGGGAACGAGCAGTACTTC
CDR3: CASSSAGQGGNEQYF

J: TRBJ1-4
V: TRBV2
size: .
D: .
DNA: TGTGCCAGCAGGCCACCGGCCGGGGGGTATGAAAAACTGTTTTTT
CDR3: CASRPPAGGYEKLFF

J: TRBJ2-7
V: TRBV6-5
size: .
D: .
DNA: TGTGCCAGCAGGACGTACCGGGACACCCCCTACGAGCAGTACTTC
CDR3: CASRTYRDTPYEQYF

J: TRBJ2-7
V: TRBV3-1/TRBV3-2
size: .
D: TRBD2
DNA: TGTGCCAGCAGCCAAGGGCTAGCGGGGGGCCTGGAGCAGTACTTC
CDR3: CASSQGLAGGLEQYF

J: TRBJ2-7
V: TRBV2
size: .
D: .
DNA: TGTGCCAGCAGTGAACAGCGGGCGGCCTACGAGCAGTACTTC
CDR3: CASSEQRAAYEQYF

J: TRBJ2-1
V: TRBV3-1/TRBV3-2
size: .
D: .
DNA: TGTGCCAGCAGCCAAGATCATGGCGGGGTCTACAATGAGCAGTTCTTC
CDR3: CASSQDHGGVYNEQFF

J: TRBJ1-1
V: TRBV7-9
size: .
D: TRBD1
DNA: TGTGCCAGCAGCTACCCACCCATCGGGACAGGGATGAACACTGAAGCTTTCTTT
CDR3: CASSYPPIGTGMNTEAFF

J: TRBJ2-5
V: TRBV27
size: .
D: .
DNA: TGTGCCAGCAGTTTATTCTACGACCAAGAGACCCAGTACTTC
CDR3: CASSLFYDQETQYF

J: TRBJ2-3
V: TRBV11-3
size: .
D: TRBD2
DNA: TGTGCCAGCAGCTTAGATCAGAGAGCGGGGACAGATACGCAGTATTTT
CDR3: CASSLDQRAGTDTQYF

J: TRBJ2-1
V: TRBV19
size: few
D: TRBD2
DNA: TGTGCCAGTAGTCGGGAGGGAGTGACCTCCTACAATGAGCAGTTCTTC
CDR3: CASSREGVTSYNEQFF

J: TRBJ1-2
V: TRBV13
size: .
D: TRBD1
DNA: TGTGCCAGCACCCCATACCGGGACAGAGCTCGTGGCTACACCTTC
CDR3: CASTPYRDRARGYTF

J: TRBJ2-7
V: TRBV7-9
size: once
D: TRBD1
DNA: TGTGCCAGCAGCCGTCCCGGGACAGGGTTCGAGCAGTACTTC
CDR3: CASSRPGTGFEQYF

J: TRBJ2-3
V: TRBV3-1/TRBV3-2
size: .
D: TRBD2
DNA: TGTGCCAGCAGCACCCGGACTAGCGATACAGATACGCAGTATTTT
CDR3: CASSTRTSDTDTQYF

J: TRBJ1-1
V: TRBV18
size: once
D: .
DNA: TGTGCCAGCTCACCAAGTGGGGGGACTGAAGCTTTCTTT
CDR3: CASSPSGGTEAFF

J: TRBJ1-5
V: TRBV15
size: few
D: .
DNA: TGTGCCACCAGCAGAGTGGGACAAACGAATCAGCCCCAGCATTTT
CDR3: CATSRVGQTNQPQHF

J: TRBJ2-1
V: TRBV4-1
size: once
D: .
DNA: TGCGCCAGCAGCCAAATCCCGGTGGATGAGCAGTTCTTC
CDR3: CASSQIPVDEQFF

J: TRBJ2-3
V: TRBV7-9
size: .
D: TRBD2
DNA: TGTGCCAGCAGCTTATCTAGCGGTAGCACAGATACGCAGTATTTT
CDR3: CASSLSSGSTDTQYF

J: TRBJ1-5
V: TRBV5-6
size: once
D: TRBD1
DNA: TGTGCCAGCAGCTTAGGGACAGGGGACATTCAGCCCCAGCATTTT
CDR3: CASSLGTGDIQPQHF

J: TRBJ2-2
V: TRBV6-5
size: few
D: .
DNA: TGTGCCAGCAAGGGGGGGCTGAACACCGGGGAGCTGTTTTTT
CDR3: CASKGGLNTGELFF

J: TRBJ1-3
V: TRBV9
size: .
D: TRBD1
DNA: TGTGCCAGCAGCGTAGGGGACAGATACTTCTCTGGAAACACCATATATTTT
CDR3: CASSVGDRYFSGNTIYF

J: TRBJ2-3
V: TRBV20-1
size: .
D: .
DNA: TGCAGTGCCCGCCCTGCGGATACGCAGTATTTT
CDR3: CSARPADTQYF